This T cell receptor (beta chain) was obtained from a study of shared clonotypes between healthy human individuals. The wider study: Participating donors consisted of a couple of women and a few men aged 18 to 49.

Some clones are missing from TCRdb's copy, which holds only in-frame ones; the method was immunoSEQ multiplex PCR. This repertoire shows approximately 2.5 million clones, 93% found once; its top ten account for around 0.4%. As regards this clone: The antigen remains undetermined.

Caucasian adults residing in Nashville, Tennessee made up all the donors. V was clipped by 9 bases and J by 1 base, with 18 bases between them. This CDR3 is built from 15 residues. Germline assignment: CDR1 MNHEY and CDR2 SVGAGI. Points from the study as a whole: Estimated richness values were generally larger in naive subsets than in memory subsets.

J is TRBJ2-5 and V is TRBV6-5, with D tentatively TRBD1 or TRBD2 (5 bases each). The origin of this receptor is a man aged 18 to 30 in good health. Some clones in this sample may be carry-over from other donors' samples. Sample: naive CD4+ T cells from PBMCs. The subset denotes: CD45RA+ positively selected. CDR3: CASKGIAGTQETQYF. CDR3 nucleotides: TGTGCCAGTAAAGGGATCGCAGGGACCCAAGAGACCCAGTACTTC.